This T cell receptor beta chain was documented in a study of graft-versus-host responses after intestinal transplantation. Whole-study context: Induction with anti-thymocyte globulin, then tacrolimus and steroids for around three years, was given to all recipients.

As concerns this clone: What it binds is not known.

General study findings and limits: Early post-transplant declines in HvG were associated with peak levels of circulating GvH clones. GvH clones were found in recipient marrow; some appeared first in ileum or blood.

Germline V CDR1 and CDR2: SQVTM, ANQGSEA. The CDR3 sequence is 14 residues long. V shed 6 bases, J shed 2 bases, and the junction held 9 bases outside the gene matches. TCRdb's copy holds only in-frame clones and misses some; the assay was immunoSEQ multiplex PCR. The sample yields some 45,000 clones, approximately 94% seen once. The chain has TRBV29-1 and TRBJ2-5; 7 bases agree with TRBD1. This clonotype was obtained from a human patient who received an intestinal transplant, so some T cells may come from the graft donor. The specimen comprised PBMCs, sampled more than 310 days after intestinal transplant. CDR3 residues: CSVSRRQGQETQYF. CDR3 in DNA: TGCAGCGTCAGTCGTCGACAGGGACAAGAGACCCAGTACTTC.